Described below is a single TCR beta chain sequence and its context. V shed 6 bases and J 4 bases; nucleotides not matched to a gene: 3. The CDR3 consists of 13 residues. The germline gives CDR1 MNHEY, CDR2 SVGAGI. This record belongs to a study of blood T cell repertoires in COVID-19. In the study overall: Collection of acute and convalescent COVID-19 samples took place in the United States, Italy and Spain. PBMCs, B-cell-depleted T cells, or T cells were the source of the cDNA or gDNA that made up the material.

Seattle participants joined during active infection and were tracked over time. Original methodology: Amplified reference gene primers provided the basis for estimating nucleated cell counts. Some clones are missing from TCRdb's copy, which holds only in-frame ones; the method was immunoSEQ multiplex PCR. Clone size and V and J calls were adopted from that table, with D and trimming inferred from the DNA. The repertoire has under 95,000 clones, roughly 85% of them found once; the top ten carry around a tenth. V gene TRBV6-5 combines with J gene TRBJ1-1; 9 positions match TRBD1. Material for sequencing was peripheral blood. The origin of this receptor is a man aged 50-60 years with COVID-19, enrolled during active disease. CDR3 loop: CASRATGGTEAFF. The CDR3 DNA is TGTGCCAGCAGGGCGACAGGGGGCACTGAAGCTTTCTTT.